This is a list of T cell receptor beta chains from one sample in a study of cytomegalovirus exposure and HLA in healthy donors. TCRdb's copy holds only in-frame clones and misses some; the assay was immunoSEQ multiplex PCR. The sample carries about 130,000 clones, roughly 85% recorded once. The sample was PBMCs. The receptor set was obtained from a boy aged 10-17 years in good health and CMV-seronegative. CDR3s include the opening cysteine and the closing phenylalanine or tryptophan.

j_call v_call cdr3_aa
TRBJ1-2 TRBV27 CASARDRNYGYTF
TRBJ1-1 TRBV27 CASSLSVRSNTEAFF
TRBJ1-1 TRBV19 CASRQAWGAEAFF
TRBJ2-7 TRBV29-1 CSLSSGSGEQYF
TRBJ1-2 TRBV10-3 CAIRVITGIGYGYTF
TRBJ1-1 TRBV6-1 CASRVGGGQNTEAFF
TRBJ2-1 TRBV6-1 CASSAAGNEQFF
TRBJ2-7 TRBV2 CAGGDGYYEQYF
TRBJ2-2 TRBV7-8 CASSYRLAGATGELFF
TRBJ2-3 TRBV9 CASSVGGRAFDTQYF
TRBJ1-2 TRBV7-2 CASSSLGLGTWYGYTF
- TRBV30 CAWAGGYEQYF
TRBJ2-1 TRBV27 CASRPGDRGLEQFF
TRBJ1-1 TRBV11-3 CASSWATGDTEAFF
TRBJ2-7 TRBV6-6 CASSSGQGSYEQYF
TRBJ2-3 TRBV5-4 CASSRTQGTDTQYF
TRBJ1-2 TRBV18 CASSQTGASEYGYTF
TRBJ2-1 TRBV30 CAWSILAASYNEQFF
TRBJ2-7 TRBV2 CASVARGGDYEQYF
TRBJ2-7 TRBV7-6 CASSLWQGAHEQYF
TRBJ2-7 TRBV6-6 CASSPTSGGAYEQYF
TRBJ2-4 TRBV6-6 CASSFRQGLAKNIQYF
TRBJ2-5 TRBV7-9 CASSLEGTSGTQYF
TRBJ2-7 TRBV10-3 CAISSPGQGLDEQYF
TRBJ2-5 TRBV11-3 CASSYNRGQETQYF
TRBJ2-5 TRBV4-3 CASSQALPSLKETQYF
TRBJ2-5 TRBV5-4 CASSPGTSGRLETQYF
TRBJ2-5 TRBV6-1 CASSEAVGETQYF
TRBJ2-3 TRBV7-8 CASSWGPAGGGEDTQYF
TRBJ2-5 TRBV7-9 CASSLMLTGIETQYF
TRBJ2-7 TRBV19 CASLSEREEYEQYF
TRBJ2-7 TRBV5-4 CASSLEGEIYEQYF
TRBJ1-2 TRBV9 CASSLRQGDYTF
TRBJ2-1 TRBV30 CAWSTGQGYNEQFF
TRBJ2-5 TRBV30 CAWNLRQGGGTQYF
TRBJ1-1 TRBV5-1 CASSLWTGEMNTEAFF
TRBJ2-3 TRBV5-1 CASSSLRGGGTDTQYF
TRBJ2-2 TRBV29-1 CSVEDGRGEAPGTGELFF
TRBJ1-1 TRBV7-3 CASSSGQGNTEAFF
TRBJ2-3 TRBV6-5 CASRDSGRADTQYF
TRBJ2-7 TRBV2 CASSEGLAGSYEQYF
TRBJ1-1 TRBV27 CASSSDGVQAFF
TRBJ2-7 TRBV6-5 CASSYSKGTGAYEQYF
TRBJ2-1 TRBV4-3 CASSPGQGARLADNEQFF
TRBJ2-5 TRBV2 CASSSPPEETQYF
TRBJ2-1 TRBV4-1 CASSQVSGISGNEQFF
TRBJ2-3 TRBV2 CASSTGTSGSTDTQYF
TRBJ2-5 TRBV30 CAWSVQQGPYQETQYF
TRBJ2-1 TRBV12-5 CASGPGQGQNEQFF
TRBJ2-7 TRBV13 CASRVRGTYEQYF
TRBJ1-4 TRBV11-2 CASSPDWGQGWTEKLFF
TRBJ2-6 TRBV7-6 CASSLEGSGANVLTF
TRBJ1-2 TRBV5-4 CASSPPGGGNGYTF
TRBJ2-7 TRBV14 CASSLIGTGVIGEQYF
TRBJ2-1 TRBV6-4 CASSDAASGHNEQFF
TRBJ2-1 TRBV9 CASSVESGGVDEQFF
TRBJ2-2 TRBV29-1 CSVEDLLAGSSNTGELFF
TRBJ1-1 TRBV30 CAWSVHANTEAFF
TRBJ2-1 TRBV6-1 CASRPRDRAINEQFF